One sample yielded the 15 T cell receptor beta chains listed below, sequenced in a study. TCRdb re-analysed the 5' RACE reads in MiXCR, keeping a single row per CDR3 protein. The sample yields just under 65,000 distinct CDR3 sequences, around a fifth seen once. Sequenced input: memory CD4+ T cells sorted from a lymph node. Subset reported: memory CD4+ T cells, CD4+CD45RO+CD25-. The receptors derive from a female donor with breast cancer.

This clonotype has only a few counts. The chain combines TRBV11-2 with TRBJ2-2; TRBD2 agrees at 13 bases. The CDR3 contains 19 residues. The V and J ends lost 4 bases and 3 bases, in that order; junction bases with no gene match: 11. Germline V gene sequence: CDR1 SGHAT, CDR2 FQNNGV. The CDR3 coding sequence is TGTGCCAGCAGCTCGACTAGCGGGAGGACGCGGTGGGACACCGGGGAGCTGTTTTTT. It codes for CASSSTSGRTRWDTGELFF.

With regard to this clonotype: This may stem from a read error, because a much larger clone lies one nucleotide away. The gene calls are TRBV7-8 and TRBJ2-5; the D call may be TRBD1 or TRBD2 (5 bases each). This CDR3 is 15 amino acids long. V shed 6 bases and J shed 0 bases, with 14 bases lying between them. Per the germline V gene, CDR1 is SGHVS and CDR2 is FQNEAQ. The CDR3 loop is CASRPSPGHQETQYF. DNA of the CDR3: TGTGCCAGCAGGCCCAGTCCGGGACACCAAGAGACCCAGTACTTC. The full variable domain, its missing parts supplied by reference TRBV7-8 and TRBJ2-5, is GAGVSQSPRYKVAKRGQDVALRCDPISGHVSLFWYQQALGQGPEFLTYFQNEAQLDKSGLPSDRFFAERPEGSVSTLKIQRTQQEDSAVYLCASRPSPGHQETQYFGPGTRLLVL.

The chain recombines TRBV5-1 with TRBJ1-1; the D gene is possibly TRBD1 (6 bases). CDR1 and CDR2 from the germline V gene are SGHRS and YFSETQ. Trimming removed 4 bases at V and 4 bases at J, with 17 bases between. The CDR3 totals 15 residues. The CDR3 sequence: CASSPDGRGGTEAFF. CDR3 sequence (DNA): TGCGCCAGCAGCCCGGACGGGAGAGGGGGCACTGAAGCTTTCTTT.

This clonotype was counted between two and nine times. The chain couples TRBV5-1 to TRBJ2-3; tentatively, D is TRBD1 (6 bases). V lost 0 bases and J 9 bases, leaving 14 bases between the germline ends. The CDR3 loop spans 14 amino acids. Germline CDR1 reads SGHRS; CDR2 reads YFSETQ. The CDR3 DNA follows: TGCGCCAGCAGCTTGGGACAGGTGGGAGAGACGCAGTATTTT. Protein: CASSLGQVGETQYF.

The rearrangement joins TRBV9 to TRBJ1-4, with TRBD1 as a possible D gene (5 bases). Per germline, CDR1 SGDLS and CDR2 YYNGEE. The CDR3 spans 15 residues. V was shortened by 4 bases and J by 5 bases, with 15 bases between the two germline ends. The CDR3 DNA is TGTGCCAGCAGCAGATCAGGGTTGGAGAATGAAAAACTGTTTTTT. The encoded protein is CASSRSGLENEKLFF.

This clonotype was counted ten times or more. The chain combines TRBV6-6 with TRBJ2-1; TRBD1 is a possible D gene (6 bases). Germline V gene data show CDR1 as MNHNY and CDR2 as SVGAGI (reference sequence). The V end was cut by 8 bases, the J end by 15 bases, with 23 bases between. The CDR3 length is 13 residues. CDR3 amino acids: CASGSSETTGLFF. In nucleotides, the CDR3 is TGTGCCAGCGGCAGTTCGGAAACGACAGGCCTGTTCTTC.

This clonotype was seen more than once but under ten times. CDR3 amino acids: CASSSGGRTNEKLFF. CDR3 coding DNA: TGTGCCAGCAGCTCGGGGGGGAGAACTAATGAAAAACTGTTTTTT. The J gene is TRBJ1-4, the V gene TRBV7-2; D possibly corresponds to TRBD1 (5 bases). The CDR3 sequence is 15 residues long. V dropped 4 bases and J dropped 1 base, with 10 bases sitting between them. Germline values: CDR1 SGHTA, CDR2 FQGNSA.

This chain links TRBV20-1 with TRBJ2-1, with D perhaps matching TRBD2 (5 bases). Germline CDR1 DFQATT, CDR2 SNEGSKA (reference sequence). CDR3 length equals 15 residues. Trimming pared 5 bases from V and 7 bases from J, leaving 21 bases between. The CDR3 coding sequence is TGCAGTGCTTCCGCTATGGGGAGAGCTTTTAATGAGCAGTTCTTC. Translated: CSASAMGRAFNEQFF.

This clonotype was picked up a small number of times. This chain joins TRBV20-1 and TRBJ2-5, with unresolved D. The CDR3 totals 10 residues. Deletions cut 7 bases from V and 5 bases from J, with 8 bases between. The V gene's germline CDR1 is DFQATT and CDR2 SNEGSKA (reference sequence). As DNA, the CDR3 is TGCAGTGTATGGCGGGAGACCCAGTACTTC. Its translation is CSVWRETQYF.

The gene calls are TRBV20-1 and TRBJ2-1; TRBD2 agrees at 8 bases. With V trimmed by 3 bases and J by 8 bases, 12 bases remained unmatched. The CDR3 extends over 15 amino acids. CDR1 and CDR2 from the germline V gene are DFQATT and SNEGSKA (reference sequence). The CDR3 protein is CSARERELLVYEQFF. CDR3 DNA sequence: TGCAGTGCTAGGGAGCGGGAGTTGTTGGTCTATGAGCAGTTCTTC.

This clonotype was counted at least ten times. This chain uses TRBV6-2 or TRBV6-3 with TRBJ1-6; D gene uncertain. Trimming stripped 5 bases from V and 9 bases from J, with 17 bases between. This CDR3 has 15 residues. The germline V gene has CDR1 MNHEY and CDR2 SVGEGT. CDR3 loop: CASSESSRVGSPLHF. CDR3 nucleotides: TGTGCCAGCAGTGAATCGTCGAGGGTGGGTTCACCCCTCCACTTT.

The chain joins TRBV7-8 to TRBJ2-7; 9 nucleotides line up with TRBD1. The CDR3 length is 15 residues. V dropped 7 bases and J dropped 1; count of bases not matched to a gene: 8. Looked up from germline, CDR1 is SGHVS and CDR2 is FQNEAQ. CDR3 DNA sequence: TGTGCCAGCACCCCCTCCGGGACAGGGTCCTACGAGCAGTACTTC. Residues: CASTPSGTGSYEQYF.

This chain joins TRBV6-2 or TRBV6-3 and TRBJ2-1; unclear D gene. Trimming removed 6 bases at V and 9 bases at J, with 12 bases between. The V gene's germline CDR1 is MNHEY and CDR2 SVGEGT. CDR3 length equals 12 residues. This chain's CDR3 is CASRFGLAEQFF. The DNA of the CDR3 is TGTGCCAGCAGATTCGGGCTTGCTGAGCAGTTCTTC.

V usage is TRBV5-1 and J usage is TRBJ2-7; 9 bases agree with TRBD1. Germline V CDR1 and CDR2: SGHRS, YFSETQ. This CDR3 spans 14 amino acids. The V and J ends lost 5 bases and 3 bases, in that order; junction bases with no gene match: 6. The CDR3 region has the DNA TGCGCCAGCAGAAGGACAGGGGACTTCTACGAGCAGTACTTC. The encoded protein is CASRRTGDFYEQYF. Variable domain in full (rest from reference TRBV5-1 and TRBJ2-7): KAGVTQTPRYLIKTRGQQVTLSCSPISGHRSVSWYQQTPGQGLQFLFEYFSETQRNKGNFPGRFSGRQFSNSRSEMNVSTLELGDSALYLCASRRTGDFYEQYFGPGTRLTVT.

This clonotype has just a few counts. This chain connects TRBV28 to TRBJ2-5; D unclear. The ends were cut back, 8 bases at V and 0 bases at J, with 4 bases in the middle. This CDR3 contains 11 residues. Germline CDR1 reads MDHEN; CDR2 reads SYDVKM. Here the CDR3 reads CASAYQETQYF. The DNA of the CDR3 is TGTGCCAGCGCGTACCAAGAGACCCAGTACTTC.